This T cell receptor (beta chain) derives from a study of blood T cell repertoires in COVID-19. Study context: Sites across the United States, Italy and Spain contributed samples from acute and convalescent COVID-19. The analysed material was cDNA or gDNA that came from T cells, B-cell-depleted T cells, or PBMCs.

Trimming shortened V by 4 bases and J by 5 bases, and 15 bases separated the two germline ends. The length of the CDR3 is 14 residues. Germline values: CDR1 SQVTM, CDR2 ANQGSEA. Original handling: Reference gene primer amplification gave nucleated cell count estimates. The table came from immunoSEQ multiplex PCR; TCRdb's copy has only in-frame clones and leaves some out. Clone size and the V and J calls come from that table; the DNA yielded D and trimming. The table has roughly 130,000 clones, under 90% seen once. Sequenced: peripheral blood. The chain joins TRBV29-1 to TRBJ2-1; D is possibly TRBD1 (5 bases). The sequence derives from a woman aged 70-85 years with acute or convalescent COVID-19. CDR3 loop: CSVGGSTGNNEQFF. CDR3 nucleotides: TGCAGCGTTGGGGGCAGCACAGGAAACAATGAGCAGTTCTTC.